One and the same sample provided the 22 T cell receptor beta chains below, sequenced in a study of T cell responses to AZD1222 COVID-19 vaccine. Sequencing used immunoSEQ multiplex PCR; TCRdb keeps in-frame clones, though not all of them. Seen here are approximately 130,000 clones, approximately 85% observed once, and the top ten hold about 7.9%. This sample comprised peripheral blood, obtained 28 days after the second dose of the MenACWY control vaccine. These TCRs come from an adult who received the MenACWY meningococcal vaccine as a control.

The table lists this clone with a few counts. The chain recombines TRBV28 with TRBJ1-5, with a weak D call TRBD1 (5 bases). The CDR3 has 15 amino acids. Trimming cost V 3 bases and J 7 bases, with 16 bases left between them. Germline V gene sequence: CDR1 MDHEN, CDR2 SYDVKM. This CDR3 is CASSFYRTWEQPQHF. Written as DNA, the CDR3 is TGTGCCAGCAGTTTTTACAGGACGTGGGAACAGCCCCAGCATTTT.

The V and J genes are TRBV7-2 and TRBJ2-5; 9 bases are shared with TRBD1. Germline lookup yields CDR1 SGHTA and CDR2 FQGNSA. After removal of 4 bases from V and 5 bases from J, the junction contained 8 bases not matched to a gene. This CDR3 is built from 15 residues. The CDR3 loop reads CASSSPGQGWETQYF. The CDR3, as DNA: TGTGCCAGCAGCTCCCCGGGACAGGGATGGGAGACCCAGTACTTC.

The rearrangement joins TRBV7-9 to TRBJ1-1; D is unresolved. The CDR3 has 14 residues. Germline assignment: CDR1 SEHNR and CDR2 FQNEAQ (reference sequence). V was trimmed by 1 base and J by 0 bases, leaving 6 bases between them. The CDR3 sequence is CASSLVQMNTEAFF. CDR3 in DNA: TGTGCCAGCAGCTTAGTTCAGATGAACACTGAAGCTTTCTTT.

Only a few counts were recorded for this clone. The gene calls are TRBV15 and TRBJ1-1; D not certain. The CDR3 extends over 19 amino acids. Trimming removed 0 bases at V and 1 base at J, with 21 bases between. Per the germline V gene, CDR1 is LNHNV and CDR2 is YYDKDF (reference sequence). CDR3 amino acids: CATSRDRTTEAHGNTEAFF. CDR3 coding DNA: TGTGCCACCAGCAGAGATCGTACCACCGAAGCTCACGGGAACACTGAAGCTTTCTTT.

CDR3 coding DNA: TGTGCCAGCAGCCAAGCTCGGACAGGGCTCTATGGCTACACCTTC. It specifies CASSQARTGLYGYTF. This sequence joins TRBV3-1 (or the pseudogene TRBV3-2) and TRBJ1-2, with 8 nucleotides matching TRBD1. The CDR3 has 15 amino acids. Germline V lookup: CDR1 LGHDT, CDR2 YNNKEL (reference sequence). V trimming: 1 base; J trimming: 4 bases; junction bases outside the gene matches: 5.

This chain links TRBV6-5 with TRBJ1-2; no reliable D call. Trimming removed 2 bases at V and 1 base at J, with 8 bases between. CDR1 and CDR2 (germline): MNHEY, SVGAGI. The CDR3 extends over 14 amino acids. CDR3 amino acids: CASSYGRDNYGYTF. The CDR3 coding sequence is TGTGCCAGCAGTTACGGACGGGATAACTATGGCTACACCTTC.

This clone was counted a single time. The chain employs TRBV29-1 and TRBJ1-1; D call uncertain. CDR1 is SQVTM and CDR2 is ANQGSEA in the germline V gene. V was shortened by 4 bases and J by 5 bases, with 11 bases between the two germline ends. This CDR3 is 12 amino acids long. This CDR3 reads CSVAQVGTEAFF. The CDR3, as DNA: TGCAGCGTTGCCCAGGTTGGAACTGAAGCTTTCTTT.

CDR3 amino acids: CASSLGSSSTDTQYF. CDR3 sequence (DNA): TGTGCCAGCAGCTTAGGTTCATCTAGCACAGATACGCAGTATTTT. V gene TRBV7-9 combines with J gene TRBJ2-3; D unclear. Trimming cost V 1 base and J 0 bases, with 8 bases left between them. Germline V lookup: CDR1 SEHNR, CDR2 FQNEAQ (reference sequence). CDR3 length: 15 residues.

The chain links TRBV24-1 to TRBJ2-2; D gene unclear. Trimming left V 0 bases short and J 2 bases short, with 9 bases between. The length of the CDR3 is 16 residues. Germline V gives CDR1 KGHDR, CDR2 SFDVKD. The CDR3 protein is CATSDLQVSNTGELFF. CDR3 nucleotides: TGTGCCACCAGTGATTTGCAGGTCTCCAACACCGGGGAGCTGTTTTTT.

V gene TRBV5-1 combines with J gene TRBJ1-1; a weak D match, TRBD1 (6 bases). The CDR3 length is 14 residues. V dropped 5 bases and J dropped 3 bases, with 14 bases sitting between them. Germline V gives CDR1 SGHRS, CDR2 YFSETQ. Here the CDR3 reads CASRISGDHTEAFF. CDR3 sequence (DNA): TGCGCCAGCAGAATTTCAGGGGACCACACTGAAGCTTTCTTT. Drawing the rest from reference TRBV5-1 and TRBJ1-1, the complete variable domain is KAGVTQTPRYLIKTRGQQVTLSCSPISGHRSVSWYQQTPGQGLQFLFEYFSETQRNKGNFPGRFSGRQFSNSRSEMNVSTLELGDSALYLCASRISGDHTEAFFGQGTRLTVV.

The rearrangement joins TRBV12-3 or TRBV12-4 to TRBJ1-2; D remains unclear. The CDR3 totals 13 residues. V gave up 4 bases and J gave up 8 bases, with 14 bases separating them. Written as DNA, the CDR3 is TGTGCCAGCAGTTCCTCCCTGATTGGGGGCTACACCTTC. It specifies CASSSSLIGGYTF.

This chain links TRBV16 with TRBJ2-1; D not certain. The CDR3 runs to 14 residues. V was clipped by 0 bases and J by 8 bases, with 11 bases between them. Germline values: CDR1 KGHSY, CDR2 FQNENV. This CDR3 reads CASSQSVARDEQFF. Here the CDR3 DNA reads TGTGCCAGCAGCCAATCGGTCGCAAGAGATGAGCAGTTCTTC.

The V call is TRBV2, the J call TRBJ2-1, with D unclear. The germline V gene has CDR1 SNHLY and CDR2 FYNNEI. V was trimmed by 7 bases and J by 9 bases, leaving 10 bases between them. The CDR3 has 11 amino acids. The CDR3 loop is CASTNGFEQFF. CDR3 DNA: TGTGCCAGCACCAACGGGTTTGAGCAGTTCTTC.

The chain combines TRBV11-2 with TRBJ1-2; D may be TRBD1 (5 bases). The CDR3 is 15 residues long. Germline values: CDR1 SGHAT, CDR2 FQNNGV. Trimming removed 4 bases at V and 4 bases at J, with 16 bases between. The CDR3 DNA reads as TGTGCCAGCAGCTCACAAACAGGAATTCGCTATGGCTACACCTTC. Its protein product is CASSSQTGIRYGYTF.

J is TRBJ2-3 and V is TRBV19; the match to TRBD2 covers 8 bases. The CDR3 is made up of 15 amino acids. Germline CDR1 reads LNHDA; CDR2 reads SQIVND (reference sequence). Trimming took 5 bases from V and 6 from J; bases not matched to a gene: 10. In DNA, the CDR3 is TGTGCCAGTAGTGCCAGCGGGAGTGGGATGGATACGCAGTATTTT. Amino acids: CASSASGSGMDTQYF.

The chain recombines TRBV5-4 with TRBJ2-1, with D possibly TRBD1 on 9 matching bases. The CDR3 consists of 17 residues. Per germline, CDR1 SGHNT and CDR2 YYREEE (reference sequence). V was clipped by 4 bases and J by 4 bases, with 21 bases between them. In nucleotides, the CDR3 is TGTGCCAGCAGCCCGGGGGGGACAGGGATCGGGTACAATGAGCAGTTCTTC. It specifies CASSPGGTGIGYNEQFF.

The chain joins TRBV9 to TRBJ1-5; D gene ambiguous. Germline loops: CDR1 SGDLS, CDR2 YYNGEE. CDR3 length equals 14 residues. V dropped 3 bases and J dropped 1 base, with 8 bases sitting between them. The CDR3 loop reads CASSADTSNQPQHF. The DNA for the CDR3 is TGTGCCAGCAGCGCCGACACGAGCAATCAGCCCCAGCATTTT.

This chain connects TRBV6-5 to TRBJ1-2; no firm D call. CDR3 size: 13 residues. V gave up 2 bases and J gave up 8 bases, with 12 bases separating them. Germline values: CDR1 MNHEY, CDR2 SVGAGI. The CDR3 here is CASSYVREGGYTF. In nucleotides, the CDR3 is TGTGCCAGCAGTTACGTAAGGGAAGGGGGCTACACCTTC.

The chain links TRBV5-6 to TRBJ1-4, with 10 nucleotides matching TRBD1. The junction had 5 bases not matched to a gene; V was cut back by 1 base and J by 11 bases. Looked up from germline, CDR1 is SGHDT and CDR2 is YYEEEE. This CDR3 comprises 14 residues. The CDR3 nucleotides are TGTGCCAGCAGCTTGTATAGGGGACAGGGGAAACTGTTTTTT. Amino acids: CASSLYRGQGKLFF.

The CDR3 reads CASSLDALLRYQPQHF. CDR3 in DNA: TGTGCCAGCAGCTTGGATGCACTCCTACGCTATCAGCCCCAGCATTTT. The chain combines TRBV7-2 with TRBJ1-5; no firm D call. Germline CDR1 reads SGHTA; CDR2 reads FQGNSA. This CDR3 comprises 16 residues. The V end was cut by 3 bases, the J end by 5 bases, with 17 bases between.

The chain has TRBV28 and TRBJ2-3; 8 bases map to TRBD1. Germline trimming cut 5 bases from V and 0 bases from J; bases unmatched to any gene: 7. This CDR3 has 16 amino acids. Germline-derived CDR1 and CDR2 are MDHEN and SYDVKM. The CDR3 region is CASSQPGQASTDTQYF. The CDR3 DNA follows: TGTGCCAGCAGTCAACCGGGACAGGCTAGCACAGATACGCAGTATTTT.

The genes are TRBV6-5 and TRBJ1-1; weak D call: TRBD1 (6 bases). Between the trimmed V and J ends, which lost 0 bases and 1 base, there was a span of 9 bases. Germline assignment: CDR1 MNHEY and CDR2 SVGAGI. The CDR3 is made up of 15 amino acids. CDR3 amino acids: CASSYSRGGNTEAFF. CDR3 DNA sequence: TGTGCCAGCAGTTACTCCAGGGGTGGGAACACTGAAGCTTTCTTT.